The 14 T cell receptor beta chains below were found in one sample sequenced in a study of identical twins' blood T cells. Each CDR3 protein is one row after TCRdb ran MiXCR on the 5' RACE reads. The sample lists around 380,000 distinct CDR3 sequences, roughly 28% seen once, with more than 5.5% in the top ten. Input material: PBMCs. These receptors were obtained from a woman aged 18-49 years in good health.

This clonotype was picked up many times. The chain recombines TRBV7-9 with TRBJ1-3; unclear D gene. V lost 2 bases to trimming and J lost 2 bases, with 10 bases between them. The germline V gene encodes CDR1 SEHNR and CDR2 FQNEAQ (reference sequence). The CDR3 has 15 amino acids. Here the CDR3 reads CASSLRPIAGNTIYF. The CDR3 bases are TGTGCCAGCAGCTTAAGACCCATTGCTGGAAACACCATATATTTT.

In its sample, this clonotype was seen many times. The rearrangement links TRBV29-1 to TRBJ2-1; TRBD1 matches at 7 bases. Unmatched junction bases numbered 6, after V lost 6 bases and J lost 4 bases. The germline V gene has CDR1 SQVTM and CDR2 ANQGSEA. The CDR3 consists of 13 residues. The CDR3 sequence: CSVGQETYNEQFF. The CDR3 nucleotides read TGCAGCGTAGGACAGGAGACGTACAATGAGCAGTTCTTC.

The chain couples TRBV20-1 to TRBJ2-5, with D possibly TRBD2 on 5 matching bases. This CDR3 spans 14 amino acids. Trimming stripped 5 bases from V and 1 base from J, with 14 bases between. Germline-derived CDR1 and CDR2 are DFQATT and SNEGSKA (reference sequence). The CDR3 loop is CSASGLEVQETQYF. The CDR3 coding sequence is TGCAGTGCTTCCGGACTGGAGGTCCAAGAGACCCAGTACTTC.

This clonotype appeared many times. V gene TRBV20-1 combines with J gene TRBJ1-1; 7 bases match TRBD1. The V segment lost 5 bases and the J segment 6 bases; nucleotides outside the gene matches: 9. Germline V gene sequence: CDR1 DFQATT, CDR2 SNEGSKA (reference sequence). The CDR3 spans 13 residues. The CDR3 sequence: CSAVTGTRSEAFF. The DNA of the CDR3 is TGCAGTGCTGTGACAGGGACGAGGTCTGAAGCTTTCTTT.

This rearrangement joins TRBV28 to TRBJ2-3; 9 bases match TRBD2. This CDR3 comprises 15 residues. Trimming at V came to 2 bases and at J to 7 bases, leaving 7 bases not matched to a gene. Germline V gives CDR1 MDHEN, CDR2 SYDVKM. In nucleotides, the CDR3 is TGTGCCAGCAGTTTACCAGCGGGGGGTCGGTATACGCAGTATTTT. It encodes CASSLPAGGRYTQYF.

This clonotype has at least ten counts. As DNA, the CDR3 is TGCGCCAGCAGCTTGGCCCTCACAGTCAGCGACACTGAAGCTTTCTTT. Translating gives CASSLALTVSDTEAFF. This chain connects TRBV5-1 to TRBJ1-1; D gene uncertain. Trimming removed 0 bases at V and 3 bases at J, with 15 bases between. The CDR3 is 16 residues long. CDR1 SGHRS and CDR2 YFSETQ come from the germline V gene.

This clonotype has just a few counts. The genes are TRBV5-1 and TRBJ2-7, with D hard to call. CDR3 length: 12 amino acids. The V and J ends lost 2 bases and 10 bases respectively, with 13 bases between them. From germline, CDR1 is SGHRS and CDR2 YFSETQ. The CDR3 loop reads CASSFPGFPQYF. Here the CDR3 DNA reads TGCGCCAGCAGCTTTCCCGGTTTTCCCCAGTACTTC. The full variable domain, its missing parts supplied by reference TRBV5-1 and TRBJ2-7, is KAGVTQTPRYLIKTRGQQVTLSCSPISGHRSVSWYQQTPGQGLQFLFEYFSETQRNKGNFPGRFSGRQFSNSRSEMNVSTLELGDSALYLCASSFPGFPQYFGPGTRLTVT.

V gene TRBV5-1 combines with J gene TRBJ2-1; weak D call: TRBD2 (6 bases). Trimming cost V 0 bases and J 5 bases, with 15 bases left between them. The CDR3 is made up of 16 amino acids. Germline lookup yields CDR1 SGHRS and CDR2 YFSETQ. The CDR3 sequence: CASSLVASGPNNEQFF. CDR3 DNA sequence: TGCGCCAGCAGCTTGGTTGCCAGCGGGCCTAACAATGAGCAGTTCTTC.

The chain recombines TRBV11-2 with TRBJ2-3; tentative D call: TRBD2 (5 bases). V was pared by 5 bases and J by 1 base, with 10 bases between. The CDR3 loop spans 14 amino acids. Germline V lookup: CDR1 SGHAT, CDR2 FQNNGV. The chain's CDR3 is CASSGVGGTDTQYF. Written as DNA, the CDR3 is TGTGCCAGCAGCGGAGTCGGGGGCACAGATACGCAGTATTTT.

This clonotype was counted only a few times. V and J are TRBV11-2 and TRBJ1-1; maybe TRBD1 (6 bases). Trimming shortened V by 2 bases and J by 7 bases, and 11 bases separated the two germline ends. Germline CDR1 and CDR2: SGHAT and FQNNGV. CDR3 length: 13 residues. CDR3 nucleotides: TGTGCCAGCAGCTTACGGCAGGGGATTGAAGCTTTCTTT. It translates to CASSLRQGIEAFF.

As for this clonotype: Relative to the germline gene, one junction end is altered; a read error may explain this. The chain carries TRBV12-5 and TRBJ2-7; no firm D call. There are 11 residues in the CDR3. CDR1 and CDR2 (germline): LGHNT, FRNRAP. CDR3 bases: TGTGCTGGTGGTTTCGGCTACGAGCAGTACTTC. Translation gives CAGGFGYEQYF.

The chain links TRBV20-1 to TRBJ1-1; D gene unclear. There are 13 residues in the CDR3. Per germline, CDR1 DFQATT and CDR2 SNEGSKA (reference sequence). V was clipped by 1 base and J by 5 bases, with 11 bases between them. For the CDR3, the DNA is TGCAGTGCTAGAGTGGGTATTAGGACTGAAGCTTTCTTT. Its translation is CSARVGIRTEAFF.

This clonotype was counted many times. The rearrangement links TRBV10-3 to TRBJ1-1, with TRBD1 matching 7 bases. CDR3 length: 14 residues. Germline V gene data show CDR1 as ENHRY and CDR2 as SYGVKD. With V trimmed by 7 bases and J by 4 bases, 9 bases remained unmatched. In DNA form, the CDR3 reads TGTGCCATCACTGGGACAGCGGAGAGCACTGAAGCTTTCTTT. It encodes CAITGTAESTEAFF.

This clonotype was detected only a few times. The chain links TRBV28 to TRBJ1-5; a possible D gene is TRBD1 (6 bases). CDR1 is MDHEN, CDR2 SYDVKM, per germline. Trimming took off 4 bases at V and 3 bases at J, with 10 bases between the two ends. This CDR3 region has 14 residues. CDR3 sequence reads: CASSSDRPNQPQHF. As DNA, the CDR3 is TGTGCCAGCAGTTCCGACAGGCCCAATCAGCCCCAGCATTTT.